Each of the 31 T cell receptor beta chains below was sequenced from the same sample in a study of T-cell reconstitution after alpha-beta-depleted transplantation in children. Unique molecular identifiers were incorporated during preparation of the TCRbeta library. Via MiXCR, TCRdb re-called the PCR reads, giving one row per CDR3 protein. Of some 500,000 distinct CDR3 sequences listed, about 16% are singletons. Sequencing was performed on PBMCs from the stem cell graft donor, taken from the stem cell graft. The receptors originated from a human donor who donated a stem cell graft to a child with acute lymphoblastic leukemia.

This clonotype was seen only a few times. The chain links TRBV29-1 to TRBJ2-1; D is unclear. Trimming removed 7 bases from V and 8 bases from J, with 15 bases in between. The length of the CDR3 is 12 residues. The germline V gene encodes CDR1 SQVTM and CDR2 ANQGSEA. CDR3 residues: CSGGAGFDEQFF. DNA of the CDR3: TGCAGCGGGGGTGCCGGATTCGATGAGCAGTTCTTC.

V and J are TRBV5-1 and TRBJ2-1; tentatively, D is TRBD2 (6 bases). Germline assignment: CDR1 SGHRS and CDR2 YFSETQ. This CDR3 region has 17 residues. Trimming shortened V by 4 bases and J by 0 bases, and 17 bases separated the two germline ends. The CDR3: CASSPGGPLSSYNEQFF. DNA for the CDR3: TGCGCCAGCAGCCCCGGAGGGCCTCTAAGCTCCTACAATGAGCAGTTCTTC.

The CDR3 region has the DNA TGTGCCATCAGTGTCCCACAGGGAGGCGAGCAGTACTTC. Encoded protein: CAISVPQGGEQYF. The chain employs TRBV10-3 and TRBJ2-7; D may match TRBD1 or TRBD2 (6 bases each). Trimming stripped 4 bases from V and 6 bases from J, with 13 bases between. In germline, CDR1 is ENHRY, CDR2 SYGVKD. The CDR3 length is 13 residues.

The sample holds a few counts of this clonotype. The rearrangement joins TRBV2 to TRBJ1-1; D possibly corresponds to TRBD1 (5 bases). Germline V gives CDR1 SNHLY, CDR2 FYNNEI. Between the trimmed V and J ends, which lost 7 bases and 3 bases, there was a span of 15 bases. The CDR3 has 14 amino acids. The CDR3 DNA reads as TGTGCCAGCAAACGGGCCGAGGGGTACACTGAAGCTTTCTTT. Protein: CASKRAEGYTEAFF.

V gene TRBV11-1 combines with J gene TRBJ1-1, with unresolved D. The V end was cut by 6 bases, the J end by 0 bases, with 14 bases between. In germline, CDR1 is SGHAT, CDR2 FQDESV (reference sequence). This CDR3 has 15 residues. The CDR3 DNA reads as TGTGCCAGCAGACTAGGGCCGGCCTTGAACACTGAAGCTTTCTTT. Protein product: CASRLGPALNTEAFF.

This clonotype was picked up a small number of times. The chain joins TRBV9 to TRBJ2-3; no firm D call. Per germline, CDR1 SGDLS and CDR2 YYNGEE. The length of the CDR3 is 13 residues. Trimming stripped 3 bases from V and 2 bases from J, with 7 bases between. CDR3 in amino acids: CASSAWATDTQYF. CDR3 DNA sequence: TGTGCCAGCAGCGCGTGGGCCACAGATACGCAGTATTTT.

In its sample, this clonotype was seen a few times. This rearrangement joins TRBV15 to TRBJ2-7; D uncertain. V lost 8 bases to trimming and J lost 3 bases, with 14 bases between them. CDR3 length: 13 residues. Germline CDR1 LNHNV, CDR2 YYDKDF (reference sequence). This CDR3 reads CATGRTNDYEQYF. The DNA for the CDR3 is TGTGCCACCGGCCGGACCAACGACTACGAGCAGTACTTC.

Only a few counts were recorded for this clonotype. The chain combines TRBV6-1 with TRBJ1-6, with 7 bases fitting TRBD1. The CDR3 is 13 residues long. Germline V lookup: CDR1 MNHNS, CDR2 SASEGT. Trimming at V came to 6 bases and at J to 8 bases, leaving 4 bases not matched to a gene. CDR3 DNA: TGTGCCAGCAGCCGAGACAGGGATTCACCCCTCCACTTT. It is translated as CASSRDRDSPLHF.

DNA of the CDR3: TGCGCCAGCAGCCTCGGACGGACCTCCTACAATGAGCAGTTCTTC. Translation: CASSLGRTSYNEQFF. V and J are TRBV5-1 and TRBJ2-1; D not certain. The CDR3 is 15 residues long. Between the trimmed V and J ends, which lost 4 bases and 0 bases, there was a span of 11 bases. Germline CDR1 reads SGHRS; CDR2 reads YFSETQ. The full variable domain, with the rest looked up from reference TRBV5-1 and TRBJ2-1, is KAGVTQTPRYLIKTRGQQVTLSCSPISGHRSVSWYQQTPGQGLQFLFEYFSETQRNKGNFPGRFSGRQFSNSRSEMNVSTLELGDSALYLCASSLGRTSYNEQFFGPGTRLTVL.

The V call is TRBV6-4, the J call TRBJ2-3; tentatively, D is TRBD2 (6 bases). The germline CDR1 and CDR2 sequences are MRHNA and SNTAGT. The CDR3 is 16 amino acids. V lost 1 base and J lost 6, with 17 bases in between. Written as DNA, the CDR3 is TGTGCCAGCAGTGACTGGGTCGGGAAAGGAGGGGATACGCAGTATTTT. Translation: CASSDWVGKGGDTQYF.

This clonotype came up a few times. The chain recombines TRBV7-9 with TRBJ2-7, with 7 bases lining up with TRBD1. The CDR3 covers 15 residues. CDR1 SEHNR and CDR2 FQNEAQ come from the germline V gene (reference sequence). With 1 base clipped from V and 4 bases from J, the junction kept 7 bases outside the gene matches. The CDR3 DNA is TGTGCCAGCAGCTTAGTCAACAGGGGTGGATACGAGCAGTACTTC. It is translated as CASSLVNRGGYEQYF.

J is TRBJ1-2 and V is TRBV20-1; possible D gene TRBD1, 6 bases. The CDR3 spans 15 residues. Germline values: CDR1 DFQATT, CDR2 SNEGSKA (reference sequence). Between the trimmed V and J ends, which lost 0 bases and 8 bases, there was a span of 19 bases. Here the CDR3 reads CSARDFGQLGGGYTF. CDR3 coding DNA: TGCAGTGCTAGAGATTTCGGACAGCTCGGTGGGGGCTACACCTTC.

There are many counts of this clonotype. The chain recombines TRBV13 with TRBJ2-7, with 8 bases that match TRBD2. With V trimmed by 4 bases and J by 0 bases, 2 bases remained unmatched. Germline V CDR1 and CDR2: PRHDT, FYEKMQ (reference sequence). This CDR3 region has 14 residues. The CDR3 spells CASSYSGNSYEQYF. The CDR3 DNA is TGTGCCAGCAGCTATAGCGGGAACTCCTACGAGCAGTACTTC. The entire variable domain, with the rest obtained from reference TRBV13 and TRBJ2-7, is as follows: AAGVIQSPRHLIKEKRETATLKCYPIPRHDTVYWYQQGPGQDPQFLISFYEKMQSDKGSIPDRFSAQQFSDYHSELNMSSLELGDSALYFCASSYSGNSYEQYFGPGTRLTVT.

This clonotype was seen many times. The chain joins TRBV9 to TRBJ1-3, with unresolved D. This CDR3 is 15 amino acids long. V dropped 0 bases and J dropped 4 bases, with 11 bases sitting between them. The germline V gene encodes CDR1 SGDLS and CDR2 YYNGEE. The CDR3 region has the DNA TGTGCCAGCAGCGTAGAAACAGCCGGAGGAAACACCATATATTTT. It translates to CASSVETAGGNTIYF.

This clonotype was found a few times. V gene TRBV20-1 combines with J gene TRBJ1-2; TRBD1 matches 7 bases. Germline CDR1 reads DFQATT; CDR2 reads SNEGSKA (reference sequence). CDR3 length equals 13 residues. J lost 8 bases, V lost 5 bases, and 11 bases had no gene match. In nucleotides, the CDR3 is TGCAGTGCTTCTTCTCGGACAGGATTCGGCTACACCTTC. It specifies CSASSRTGFGYTF.

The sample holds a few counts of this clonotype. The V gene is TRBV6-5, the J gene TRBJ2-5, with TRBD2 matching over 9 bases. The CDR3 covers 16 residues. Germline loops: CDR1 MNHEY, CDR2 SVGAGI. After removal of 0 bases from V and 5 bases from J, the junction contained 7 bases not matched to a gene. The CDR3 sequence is CASSYSVTSGQETQYF. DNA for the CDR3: TGTGCCAGCAGTTACTCGGTGACTAGCGGCCAGGAGACCCAGTACTTC.

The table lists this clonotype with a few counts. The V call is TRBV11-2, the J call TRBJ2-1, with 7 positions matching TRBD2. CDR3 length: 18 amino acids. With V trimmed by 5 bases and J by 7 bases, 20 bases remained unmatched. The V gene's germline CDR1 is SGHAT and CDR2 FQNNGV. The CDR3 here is CASSRTTNRGRARNEQFF. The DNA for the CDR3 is TGTGCCAGCAGCCGCACTACGAATCGGGGGAGGGCCAGAAATGAGCAGTTCTTC.

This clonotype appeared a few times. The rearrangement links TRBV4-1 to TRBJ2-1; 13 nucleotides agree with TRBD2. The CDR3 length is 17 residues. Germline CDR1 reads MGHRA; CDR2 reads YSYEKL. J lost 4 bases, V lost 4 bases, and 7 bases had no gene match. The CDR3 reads CASSPGLAGILYNEQFF. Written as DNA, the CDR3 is TGCGCCAGCAGCCCGGGACTAGCGGGAATACTGTACAATGAGCAGTTCTTC.

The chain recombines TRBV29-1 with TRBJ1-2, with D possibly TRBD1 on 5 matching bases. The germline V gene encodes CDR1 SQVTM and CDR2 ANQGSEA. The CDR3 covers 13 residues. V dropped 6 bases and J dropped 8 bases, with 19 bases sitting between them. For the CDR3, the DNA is TGCAGCGTCGTTTCCCGGGGACTTCGGGGCTACACCTTC. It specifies CSVVSRGLRGYTF.

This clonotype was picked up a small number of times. As DNA, the CDR3 is TGTGCCAGCAGCTTCTGGACCGGGGCCAATGAGCAGTTCTTC. Protein product: CASSFWTGANEQFF. This chain connects TRBV5-5 to TRBJ2-1, with D perhaps being TRBD1 or TRBD2 (5 bases each). The CDR3 length is 14 residues. The V end was cut by 2 bases, the J end by 6 bases, with 12 bases between. Germline V gene lookup returns CDR1 SGHKS and CDR2 YYEKEE (reference sequence).

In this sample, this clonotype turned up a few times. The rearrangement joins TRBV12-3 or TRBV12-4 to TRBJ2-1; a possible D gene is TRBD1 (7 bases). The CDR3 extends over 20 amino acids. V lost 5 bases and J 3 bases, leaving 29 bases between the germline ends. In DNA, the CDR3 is TGTGCCAGCAGTCGCCTGACAGGGAGGAAGGAGGGACCCCACTACAATGAGCAGTTCTTC. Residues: CASSRLTGRKEGPHYNEQFF.

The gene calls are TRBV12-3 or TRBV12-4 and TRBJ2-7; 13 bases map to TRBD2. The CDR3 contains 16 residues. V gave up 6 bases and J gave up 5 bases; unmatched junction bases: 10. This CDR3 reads CASSPGLAGHVDEQYF. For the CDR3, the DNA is TGTGCCAGCAGCCCGGGACTAGCGGGGCACGTGGACGAGCAGTACTTC.

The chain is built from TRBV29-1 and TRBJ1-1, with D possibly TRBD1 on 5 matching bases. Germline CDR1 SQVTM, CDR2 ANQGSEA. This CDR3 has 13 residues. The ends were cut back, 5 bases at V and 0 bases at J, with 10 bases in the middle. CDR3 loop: CSVQQDLNTEAFF. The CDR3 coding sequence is TGCAGCGTTCAACAGGATTTGAACACTGAAGCTTTCTTT.

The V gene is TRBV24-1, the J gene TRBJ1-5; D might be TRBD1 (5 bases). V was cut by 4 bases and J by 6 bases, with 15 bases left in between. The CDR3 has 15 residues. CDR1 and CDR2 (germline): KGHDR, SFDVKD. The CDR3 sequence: CATSDTTALGQPQHF. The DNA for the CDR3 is TGTGCCACCAGTGACACGACAGCGCTCGGTCAGCCCCAGCATTTT.

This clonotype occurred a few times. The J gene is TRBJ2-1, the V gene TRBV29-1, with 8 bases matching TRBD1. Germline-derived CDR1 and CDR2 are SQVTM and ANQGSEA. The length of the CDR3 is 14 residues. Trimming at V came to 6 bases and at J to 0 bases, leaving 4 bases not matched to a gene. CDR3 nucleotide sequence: TGCAGCGTGCGGACAGGGAGCTCCTACAATGAGCAGTTCTTC. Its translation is CSVRTGSSYNEQFF.

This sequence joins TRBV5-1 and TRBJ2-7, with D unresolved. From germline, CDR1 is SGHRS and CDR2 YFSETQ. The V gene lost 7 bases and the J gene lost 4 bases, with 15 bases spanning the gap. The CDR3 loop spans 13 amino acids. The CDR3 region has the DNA TGCGCCAGCCGGTTCTTCGGAAGGTACGAGCAGTACTTC. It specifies CASRFFGRYEQYF.

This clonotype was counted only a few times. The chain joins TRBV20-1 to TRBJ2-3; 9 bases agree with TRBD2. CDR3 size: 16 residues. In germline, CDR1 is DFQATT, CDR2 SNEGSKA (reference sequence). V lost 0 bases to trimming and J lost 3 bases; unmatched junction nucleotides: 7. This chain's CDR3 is CSARDRREGETDTQYF. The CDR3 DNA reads TGCAGTGCTAGAGATCGGCGGGAGGGAGAGACAGATACGCAGTATTTT.

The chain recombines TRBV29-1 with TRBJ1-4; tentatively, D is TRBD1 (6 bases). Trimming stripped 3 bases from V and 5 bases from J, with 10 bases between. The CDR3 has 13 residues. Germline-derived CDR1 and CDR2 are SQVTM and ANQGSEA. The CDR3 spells CSVDGGANEKLFF. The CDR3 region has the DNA TGCAGCGTTGATGGGGGGGCGAATGAAAAACTGTTTTTT.

The CDR3 DNA follows: TGTGCCAGTAGCATCGAACCTGCAACTAATGAAAAACTGTTTTTT. As protein: CASSIEPATNEKLFF. This chain connects TRBV19 to TRBJ1-4; no firm D call. The CDR3 is made up of 15 amino acids. Germline V lookup: CDR1 LNHDA, CDR2 SQIVND (reference sequence). The V and J ends lost 6 bases and 0 bases respectively, with 11 bases between them.

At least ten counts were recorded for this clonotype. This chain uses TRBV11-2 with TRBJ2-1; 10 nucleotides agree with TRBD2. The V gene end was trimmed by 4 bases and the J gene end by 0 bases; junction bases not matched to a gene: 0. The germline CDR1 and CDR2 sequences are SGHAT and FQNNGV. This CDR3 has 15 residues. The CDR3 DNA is TGTGCCAGCAGCTCTAGCGGGGGCTCCTACAATGAGCAGTTCTTC. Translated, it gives CASSSSGGSYNEQFF.

In nucleotides, the CDR3 is TGTGCCAGCAGCTTCCCCAACAGCCAATACGAGCAGTACTTC. Residues: CASSFPNSQYEQYF. This chain uses TRBV7-2 with TRBJ2-7; D remains unclear. The CDR3 extends over 14 amino acids. Per germline, CDR1 SGHTA and CDR2 FQGNSA. V lost 3 bases and J lost 4, with 13 bases in between.